These 18 T cell receptor beta chains share one sample of origin, sequenced in a study of blood T cells in healthy people across ages. PCR was performed a second time for 7 to 11 cycles using a sample-barcoded 5' primer and a J-beta primer mix. TCRdb re-called the 5' RACE reads with MiXCR, one entry per CDR3 protein. Of over a million distinct CDR3 sequences in the sample, 45% to 70% were seen once. Sequencing was done on a sample of blood. The origin of the receptors is a man between 18 and 29 years old in good health.

This chain connects TRBV3-1 to TRBJ2-1, with 13 bases matching TRBD2. CDR1 and CDR2 (germline): LGHDT, YNNKEL (reference sequence). V trimming: 7 bases; J trimming: 9 bases; junction bases outside the gene matches: 9. The CDR3 runs to 15 residues. The CDR3 DNA sequence: TGTGCCAGCACCCCACTAGCGGGAGGGTTCGGTGAGCAGTTCTTC. Protein product: CASTPLAGGFGEQFF.

The chain couples TRBV7-2 to TRBJ2-3, with D possibly matching TRBD2 (5 bases). The V end was cut by 1 base, the J end by 5 bases, with 13 bases between. This CDR3 contains 15 residues. CDR1 is SGHTA and CDR2 is FQGNSA in the germline V gene. The DNA for the CDR3 is TGTGCCAGCAGCTTAGAGGCGCGCACTAGAGATACGCAGTATTTT. It yields the protein CASSLEARTRDTQYF.

The rearrangement uses TRBV6-6 and TRBJ2-3; 7 positions match TRBD2. From germline, CDR1 is MNHNY and CDR2 SVGAGI (reference sequence). With 5 bases clipped from V and 3 bases from J, the junction kept 11 bases outside the gene matches. The CDR3 extends over 16 amino acids. CDR3 loop: CASSGLELSSTDTQYF. CDR3 in DNA: TGTGCCAGCAGTGGACTAGAACTTTCTTCGACAGATACGCAGTATTTT.

The gene calls are TRBV4-1 and TRBJ2-3; 9 bases agree with TRBD2. The CDR3 spans 18 residues. With 3 bases clipped from V and 0 bases from J, the junction kept 10 bases outside the gene matches. Germline V CDR1 and CDR2: MGHRA, YSYEKL. The CDR3 sequence is CASSHYSGTSSSTDTQYF. CDR3 nucleotides: TGCGCCAGCAGCCACTACAGCGGGACTAGCTCTAGCACAGATACGCAGTATTTT.

In its sample, this clonotype was seen a few times. The chain combines TRBV5-5 with TRBJ1-4; D not certain. The ends were cut back, 0 bases at V and 0 bases at J, with 6 bases in the middle. The germline V gene encodes CDR1 SGHKS and CDR2 YYEKEE (reference sequence). The CDR3 loop spans 15 amino acids. The CDR3 here is CASSLGGSTNEKLFF. The CDR3 bases are TGTGCCAGCAGCTTGGGCGGCTCAACTAATGAAAAACTGTTTTTT.

This rearrangement joins TRBV4-2 to TRBJ2-1; D is unclear. V was shortened by 0 bases and J by 0 bases, with 9 bases between the two germline ends. CDR3 length equals 16 residues. Germline lookup yields CDR1 LGHNA and CDR2 YNFKEQ. Here the CDR3 reads CASSQDQLSSYNEQFF. CDR3 in DNA: TGTGCCAGCAGCCAAGACCAGCTGAGCTCCTACAATGAGCAGTTCTTC.

In its sample, this clonotype was seen a few times. This chain joins TRBV4-1 and TRBJ1-1; 11 nucleotides match TRBD1. The germline V gene encodes CDR1 MGHRA and CDR2 YSYEKL. The junction had 3 bases not matched to a gene; V was cut back by 3 bases and J by 3 bases. The CDR3 contains 15 residues. DNA of the CDR3: TGCGCCAGCAGCCACGGACAGGGGGCGGACACTGAAGCTTTCTTT. Translation: CASSHGQGADTEAFF.

The chain links TRBV7-9 to TRBJ1-1; D ambiguous. This CDR3 contains 12 residues. Trimming shortened V by 7 bases and J by 3 bases, and 9 bases separated the two germline ends. The germline gives CDR1 SEHNR, CDR2 FQNEAQ (reference sequence). CDR3 DNA sequence: TGTGCCAGCACCCCCTGGGACACTGAAGCTTTCTTT. Protein: CASTPWDTEAFF.

This clonotype showed up just a few times. The CDR3 reads CAGIMEDYGYTF. As DNA, the CDR3 is TGTGCCGGTATAATGGAGGACTATGGCTACACCTTC. The chain employs TRBV7-9 and TRBJ1-2; the D is unclear. Germline V lookup: CDR1 SEHNR, CDR2 FQNEAQ (reference sequence). CDR3 length: 12 amino acids. Between the trimmed V and J ends, which lost 11 bases and 3 bases, there was a span of 13 bases.

This clonotype has more than one count but fewer than ten. The chain is built from TRBV6-2 or TRBV6-3 and TRBJ2-7; D possibly corresponds to TRBD1 (6 bases). Trimming pared 3 bases from V and 2 bases from J, leaving 14 bases between. The CDR3 consists of 15 residues. Germline CDR1 is MNHEY and CDR2 is SVGEGT. The CDR3 sequence: CASSYMVQGTYEQYF. In DNA form, the CDR3 reads TGTGCCAGCAGTTATATGGTCCAGGGGACCTACGAGCAGTACTTC.

V and J are TRBV10-1 and TRBJ2-1; D unresolved. Germline CDR1 WNHNN, CDR2 SYGVQD (reference sequence). The V end lost 2 bases, the J end lost 7 bases, and 9 bases lay between the germline ends. This CDR3 has 13 residues. CDR3 loop: CASSEPLGNEQFF. CDR3 in DNA: TGCGCCAGCAGTGAGCCCCTCGGGAATGAGCAGTTCTTC.

This clonotype has only a few counts. This rearrangement joins TRBV5-1 to TRBJ2-3; TRBD2 matches at 12 bases. The CDR3 covers 14 residues. Germline V gene lookup returns CDR1 SGHRS and CDR2 YFSETQ. V was pared by 5 bases and J by 6 bases, with 4 bases of the junction left unmatched. In DNA, the CDR3 is TGCGCCAGCAGGACTAGCGGGAGTCCGGATACGCAGTATTTT. Translating it yields CASRTSGSPDTQYF.

This clonotype was seen repeatedly, ten times or more. The J gene is TRBJ1-2, the V gene TRBV10-3; 9 bases match TRBD1. Germline values: CDR1 ENHRY, CDR2 SYGVKD. The ends lost 3 bases at V and 6 bases at J; junction bases unmatched: 5. The CDR3 spans 14 residues. CDR3: CAISDWGQGDGYTF. CDR3 sequence (DNA): TGTGCCATCAGTGATTGGGGACAGGGAGATGGCTACACCTTC.

This clonotype was detected only a few times. V gene TRBV12-3 or TRBV12-4 combines with J gene TRBJ1-5; possible D gene TRBD1, 5 bases. The V gene lost 6 bases and the J gene lost 4 bases, with 10 bases spanning the gap. CDR3 size: 13 residues. CDR3 sequence: CASRRQRNQPQHF. CDR3 sequence (DNA): TGTGCCAGCAGGAGACAGAGAAATCAGCCCCAGCATTTT.

The chain links TRBV29-1 to TRBJ2-7; D may match TRBD1 or TRBD2 (5 bases each). Germline V gives CDR1 SQVTM, CDR2 ANQGSEA. The CDR3 is 13 residues long. Trimming took off 5 bases at V and 4 bases at J, with 15 bases between the two ends. CDR3 DNA sequence: TGCAGCGTTCCCGGGACGGATTCTTACGAGCAGTACTTC. It is translated as CSVPGTDSYEQYF.

The rearrangement joins TRBV7-2 to TRBJ2-1; 10 bases agree with TRBD2. V lost 5 bases and J lost 7; bases outside the gene matches: 8. The germline CDR1 and CDR2 sequences are SGHTA and FQGNSA. This CDR3 spans 15 amino acids. CDR3 residues: CASSQTSGTTNEQFF. The CDR3 DNA reads TGTGCCAGCAGCCAAACTAGCGGGACGACGAATGAGCAGTTCTTC.

The genes are TRBV29-1 and TRBJ1-1, with D possibly being TRBD1 (5 bases). The germline V gene has CDR1 SQVTM and CDR2 ANQGSEA. This CDR3 has 13 amino acids. V shed 4 bases and J shed 0 bases, with 9 bases lying between them. CDR3 residues: CSVVRALNTEAFF. CDR3 nucleotides: TGCAGCGTTGTCAGGGCTTTGAACACTGAAGCTTTCTTT.

This clonotype occurred a few times. The chain carries TRBV9 and TRBJ2-7; TRBD2 aligns across 8 bases. J lost 4 bases, V lost 3 bases, and 9 bases had no gene match. Germline values: CDR1 SGDLS, CDR2 YYNGEE. The CDR3 is 15 amino acids. The CDR3 region is CASSASAGVDYEQYF. CDR3 DNA sequence: TGTGCCAGCAGCGCCTCAGCGGGAGTGGATTACGAGCAGTACTTC.